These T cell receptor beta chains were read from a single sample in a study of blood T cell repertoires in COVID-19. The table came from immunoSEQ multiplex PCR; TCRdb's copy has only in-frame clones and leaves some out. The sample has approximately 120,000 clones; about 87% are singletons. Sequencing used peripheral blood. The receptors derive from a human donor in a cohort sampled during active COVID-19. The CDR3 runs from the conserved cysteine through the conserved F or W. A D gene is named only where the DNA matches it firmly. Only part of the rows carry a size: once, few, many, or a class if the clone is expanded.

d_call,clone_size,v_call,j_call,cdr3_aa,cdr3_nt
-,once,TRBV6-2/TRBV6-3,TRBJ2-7,CASSYGRRGTYEQYF,TGTGCCAGCAGTTACGGCAGGCGGGGAACTTACGAGCAGTACTTC
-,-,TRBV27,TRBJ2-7,CASSLSLSSYEQYF,TGTGCCAGCAGTTTATCCCTAAGCTCCTACGAGCAGTACTTC
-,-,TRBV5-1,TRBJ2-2,CASSPQPKGEKLFF,TGCGCCAGCAGCCCACAGCCCAAGGGAGAAAAGCTGTTTTTT
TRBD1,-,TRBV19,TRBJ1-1,CASSIRGQGSEAFF,TGTGCCAGTAGTATTAGGGGACAGGGATCTGAAGCTTTCTTT
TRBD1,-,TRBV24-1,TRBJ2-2,CATSRQGVGTGELFF,TGTGCCACCAGTCGACAGGGGGTAGGAACCGGGGAGCTGTTTTTT
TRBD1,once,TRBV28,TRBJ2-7,CASSSNDRAHPYEQYF,TGTGCCAGCAGTTCAAATGACAGGGCGCATCCCTACGAGCAGTACTTC
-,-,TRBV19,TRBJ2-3,CASSARLETQYF,TGTGCCAGTAGTGCCAGACTGGAGACGCAGTATTTT
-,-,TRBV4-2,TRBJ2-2,CASSQLKFQTGELFF,TGTGCCAGCAGCCAATTGAAATTTCAGACCGGGGAGCTGTTTTTT
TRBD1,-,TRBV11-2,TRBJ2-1,CASSLGFGTGFFYEQFF,TGTGCCAGCAGCTTAGGGTTCGGGACAGGGTTCTTTTATGAGCAGTTCTTC
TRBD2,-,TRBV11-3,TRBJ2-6,CASSFGGSSGANVLTF,TGTGCCAGCAGCTTCGGCGGGAGCTCTGGGGCCAACGTCCTGACTTTC
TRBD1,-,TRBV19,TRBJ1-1,CASRARQGANTEAFF,TGTGCCAGTAGAGCTCGACAGGGGGCGAACACTGAAGCTTTCTTT
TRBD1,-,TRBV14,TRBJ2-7,CASSQPGGSVSYEQYF,TGTGCCAGCAGCCAACCAGGGGGATCCGTCTCCTACGAGCAGTACTTC
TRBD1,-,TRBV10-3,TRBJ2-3,CAISRGFSTDTQYF,TGTGCCATCAGCAGGGGGTTTAGCACAGATACGCAGTATTTT
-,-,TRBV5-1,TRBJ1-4,CASSLAIGLRNEKLFF,TGCGCCAGCAGCTTAGCGATTGGTCTACGGAATGAAAAACTGTTTTTT
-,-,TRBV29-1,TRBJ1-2,CSVGVRGGKGYTF,TGCAGCGTTGGAGTCAGGGGAGGGAAGGGCTACACCTTC
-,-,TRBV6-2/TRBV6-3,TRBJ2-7,CASSWAAGAAIF,-
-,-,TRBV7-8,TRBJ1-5,CASSLVVGQPQHF,TGTGCCAGCAGCTTAGTTGTCGGTCAGCCCCAGCATTTT
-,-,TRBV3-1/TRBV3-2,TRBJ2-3,CASSQGGIDALQRVRGDTQYF,TGTGCCAGCAGCCAAGGGGGTATAGACGCCCTCCAGCGGGTCCGCGGGGATACGCAGTATTTT